This is a list of T cell receptor beta chains from one sample in a study of T cell repertoires in cytomegalovirus infection. TCRdb used MiXCR to reprocess the reads, holding one entry per CDR3 protein. This table holds 450,000 to 600,000 distinct CDR3 sequences, roughly 12% found once. The specimen was PBMCs. These receptor sequences come from a human donor in good health (CMV status not recorded). Some clones in this sample may be carry-over from other donors' samples. CDR3s include the opening cysteine and the closing phenylalanine or tryptophan. The D gene is left open where the match is weak. Some rows have no size entry. The others give once, few or many, or a class for an expanded clone.

j_gene	v_gene	abundance	d_gene	CDR3aa	CDR3nt
TRBJ2-2	TRBV12-3/TRBV12-4	many	.	CASSFRAAPVLLGSGHTGELFF	TGTGCCAGCAGTTTTCGGGCCGCTCCGGTCCTACTAGGGAGCGGGCACACCGGGGAGCTGTTTTTT
TRBJ2-1	TRBV7-9	many	TRBD2	CASSTRTSGSYNEQFF	TGTGCCAGCAGCACGCGGACTAGCGGCTCCTACAATGAGCAGTTCTTC
TRBJ2-3	TRBV27	many	TRBD2	CASSPLTISGSSDTQYF	TGTGCCAGCAGTCCCCTCACGATTAGCGGGAGTTCAGATACGCAGTATTTT
TRBJ2-1	TRBV7-3	many	.	CASSPQGSGSDNEQFF	TGTGCCAGCAGCCCCCAGGGGAGCGGGTCGGACAATGAGCAGTTCTTC
TRBJ2-5	TRBV3-1	.	.	CASSRTGTYEETQYF	TGTGCCAGCAGCCGCACCGGGACTTACGAAGAGACCCAGTACTTC
TRBJ2-7	TRBV20-1	.	.	CSALISYEQYF	TGCAGTGCTCTGATATCCTACGAGCAGTACTTC
TRBJ2-1	TRBV7-8	many	.	CASSFWRASSYNEQFF	TGTGCCAGCAGCTTTTGGAGGGCGAGCTCCTACAATGAGCAGTTCTTC
TRBJ1-1	TRBV7-3	many	TRBD1	CASSPSPRTGVTEAFF	TGTGCCAGCAGCCCTTCACCTCGGACAGGGGTGACTGAAGCTTTCTTT
TRBJ1-4	TRBV6-6	.	.	CASSYSENEKLFF	TGTGCCAGCAGTTACTCGGAGAATGAAAAACTGTTTTTT
TRBJ2-7	TRBV24-1	.	TRBD1	CATSAGQSFREQYF	TGTGCCACCAGTGCGGGACAGAGCTTTCGGGAGCAGTACTTC
TRBJ1-6	TRBV6-6	few	.	CASSLTRVGESPLHF	TGTGCCAGCAGTTTAACCCGGGTAGGAGAGTCACCCCTCCACTTT
TRBJ2-7	TRBV27	many	TRBD1	CASSPLMTGGFSYEQYF	TGTGCCAGCAGTCCCCTCATGACAGGGGGGTTCTCCTACGAGCAGTACTTC
TRBJ2-3	TRBV4-2	many	TRBD2	CASSHSGLVDSDTQYF	TGTGCCAGCAGCCATTCCGGACTAGTAGACTCAGATACGCAGTATTTT
TRBJ2-3	TRBV5-4	.	.	CASSSRGRDSTDTQYF	TGTGCCAGCAGCTCACGCGGCAGGGACAGCACAGATACGCAGTATTTT
TRBJ1-2	TRBV20-1	few	TRBD1	CSAGLTGRNGYTF	TGCAGTGCTGGACTGACAGGGCGGAACGGCTACACCTTC
TRBJ2-1	TRBV2	many	.	CASSEEGSYNEQFF	TGTGCCAGCAGTGAAGAGGGCTCCTACAATGAGCAGTTCTTC
TRBJ1-5	TRBV4-2	.	.	CASSPKVTASNQPQHF	TGTGCCAGCAGCCCCAAGGTGACAGCAAGCAATCAGCCCCAGCATTTT
TRBJ2-7	TRBV7-9	many	.	CASSSSGLKYEQYF	TGTGCCAGCAGCTCGTCGGGACTGAAGTACGAGCAGTACTTC
TRBJ1-4	TRBV29-1	.	TRBD1	CSVETGGGEKLFF	TGCAGCGTTGAGACAGGGGGAGGTGAAAAACTGTTTTTT
TRBJ2-5	TRBV2	many	TRBD2	CASRSGIGQQTQYF	TGTGCCAGCCGTAGCGGGATTGGTCAACAGACCCAGTACTTC
TRBJ2-7	TRBV12-3/TRBV12-4	.	.	CASKVRASYEQYF	TGTGCCAGCAAGGTCAGGGCCTCCTACGAGCAGTACTTC
TRBJ2-3	TRBV7-2	many	.	CASSLGSHTDTQYF	TGTGCCAGCAGCTTAGGCTCCCACACAGATACGCAGTATTTT
TRBJ1-2	TRBV7-9	many	.	CASSLAEGPYGYTF	TGTGCCAGCAGCTTAGCAGAGGGCCCCTATGGCTACACCTTC
TRBJ1-2	TRBV12-3/TRBV12-4	.	.	CASTSDNVYGYTF	TGTGCCAGCACCTCGGACAACGTCTATGGCTACACCTTC
TRBJ2-7	TRBV6-6	few	TRBD1	CASSSTGTGSNEQYF	TGTGCCAGCAGTTCCACCGGGACAGGGAGCAACGAGCAGTACTTC
TRBJ2-5	TRBV11-2	many	.	CASSTTPQETQYF	TGTGCCAGCAGTACGACACCCCAAGAGACCCAGTACTTC
TRBJ2-2	TRBV20-1	.	TRBD2	CSAREAGGSPNTGELFF	TGCAGTGCTAGAGAGGCGGGGGGGTCCCCGAACACCGGGGAGCTGTTTTTT
TRBJ2-5	TRBV19	many	.	CASSIGRQETQYF	TGTGCCAGTAGTATAGGCCGGCAAGAGACCCAGTACTTC
TRBJ2-5	TRBV2	many	.	CASSTLQQETQYF	TGTGCCAGCAGTACCTTACAGCAAGAGACCCAGTACTTC
TRBJ2-7	TRBV28	many	TRBD2	CASSLGPGRDRYEQYF	TGTGCCAGCAGTTTGGGCCCCGGGAGGGACCGCTACGAGCAGTACTTC
TRBJ2-1	TRBV6-2/TRBV6-3	few	TRBD1	CATLTGAYNEQFF	TGTGCCACCCTGACAGGGGCTTACAATGAGCAGTTCTTC